What follows is one T cell receptor (beta chain) and its context. This sample was included in a study of monozygotic twins with inflammatory bowel disease. The CDR3 runs 14 residues. With the 5' RACE reads reprocessed, TCRdb shows one record per CDR3 protein and no DNA. The table lists about 420,000 distinct CDR3 sequences. This sequence joins TRBV12-3 or TRBV12-4 and TRBJ1-1; TCRdb's D call of TRBD1 is untestable without DNA. Source material: blood. The clonotype originates from a human donor with ulcerative colitis or Crohn's disease, or a healthy co-twin of an affected twin (not recorded which). CDR3 in amino acids: CASSLGDRGMRAFF.